A selection of T cell receptor beta chains follows, all from one sample in a study of regulatory T cells in long-lasting Graves disease. From the multiplex PCR reads, TCRdb called clonotypes with MiXCR, one entry per CDR3 protein. The sample lists roughly 400,000 distinct CDR3 sequences, roughly 21% occurring once. Sequences were derived from peripheral blood mononuclear cells (PBMCs), sampled when the disease was refractory, from a patient treated with antithyroid drugs. The receptors come from a female donor with Graves disease. Each CDR3 is given without its conserved first and last residue.

ASSSAMGGVVDGYT	TRBV5-5	TRBJ1-2
ASSLVLSSYNEQF	TRBV11-3	TRBJ2-1
ASSPQGEGELF	TRBV12-3/TRBV12-4	TRBJ2-2
ASRPWGANTGELF	TRBV25-1	TRBJ2-2
AISEIQGDNSPLH	TRBV10-3	TRBJ1-6
ASRSSYNEQF	TRBV11-1	TRBJ2-1
ASRESGDSSYEQY	TRBV2	TRBJ2-7
ASSGSTGMINQPQH	TRBV12-3/TRBV12-4	TRBJ1-5
ASSLAGDNTEAF	TRBV5-1	TRBJ1-1
ASSLSGASTDTQY	TRBV2	TRBJ2-3
ATTGTSGKNTGELF	TRBV5-6	TRBJ2-2
ASSPRAEFSGTQY	TRBV2	TRBJ2-5
ATSRVGRESNTQY	TRBV15	TRBJ2-3
ASSPLAGGENEQF	TRBV27	TRBJ2-1
ASSQALPSSYEQY	TRBV3-1	TRBJ2-7